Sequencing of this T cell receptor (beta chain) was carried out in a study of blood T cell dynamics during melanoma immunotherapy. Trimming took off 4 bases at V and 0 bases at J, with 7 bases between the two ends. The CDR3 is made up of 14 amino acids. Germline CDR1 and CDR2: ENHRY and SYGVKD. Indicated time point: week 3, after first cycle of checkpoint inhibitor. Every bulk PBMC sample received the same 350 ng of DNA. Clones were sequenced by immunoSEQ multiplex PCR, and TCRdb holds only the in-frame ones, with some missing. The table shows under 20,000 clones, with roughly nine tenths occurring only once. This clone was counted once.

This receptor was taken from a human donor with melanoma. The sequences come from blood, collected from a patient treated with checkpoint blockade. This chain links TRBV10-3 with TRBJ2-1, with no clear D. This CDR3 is CAISGVDSYNEQFF. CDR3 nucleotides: TGTGCCATCAGTGGGGTGGACTCCTACAATGAGCAGTTCTTC.